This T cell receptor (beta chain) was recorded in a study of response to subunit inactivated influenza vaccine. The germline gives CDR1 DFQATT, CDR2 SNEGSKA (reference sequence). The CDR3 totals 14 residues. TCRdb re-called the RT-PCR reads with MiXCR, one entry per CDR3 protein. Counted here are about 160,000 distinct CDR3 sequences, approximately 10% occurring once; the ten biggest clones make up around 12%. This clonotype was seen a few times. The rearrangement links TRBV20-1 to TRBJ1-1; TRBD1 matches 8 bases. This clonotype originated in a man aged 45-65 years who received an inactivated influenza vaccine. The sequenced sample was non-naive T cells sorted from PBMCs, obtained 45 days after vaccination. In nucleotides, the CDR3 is TGCAGGACCAAACAGGGGGTAAATGCAGAGGGAGCTTTCTTT. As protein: CRTKQGVNAEGAFF.